The T cell receptor beta chain under discussion was sequenced for a study of identical twins (dated by TCRdb to 2016 to 2018). Looking at the study overall: To test whether fetal clonotypes persist, the study used deep sequencing on TCR alpha and beta repertoires from monozygotic twins, unrelated adults of various ages, and cord blood. Replicate twin experiments were performed at different times using different library preparation protocols to rule out contamination.

Every donor was a healthy Caucasian. The twin cohort comprised three pairs of female monozygotic twins, all aged about 18 to 29 years. Peripheral blood mononuclear cells were used as the source from which RNA for TCR libraries was isolated. In its sample, this clonotype was seen a few times. Its recognized antigen is unknown. Base quality data are lacking; no much larger clone is found one base away. The library was produced with 5' RACE. The data were produced on an Illumina HiSeq 2000. A universal primer binding site was introduced by template switching, and a unique molecular identifier was present in the final cDNA, enabling accurate counting of TCR cDNA molecules. First-strand cDNA for TCR alpha and beta chains was synthesized from specific primers in the conserved constant-segment region. To control for contamination, every cDNA library carried two barcodes: a SMART-Mk sample barcode plus Illumina barcodes. Two successive PCR steps introduced TruSeq adapter sequences along with Illumina sample barcodes. The Illumina HiSeq platform was used with custom primers to sequence TCR alpha and beta cDNA libraries. The original methods were these. Raw reads were processed with MiGEC to extract unique molecular identifiers, and MiXCR was used to determine CDR3 positions. For each individual, recombination models were inferred using an EM algorithm with the repgenHMM and IGoR tools. The tcR package in R was used for shared clonotype analysis, with sharing normalized by the product of cloneset sizes. To study raw recombination without the effects of thymic and clonal selection, out-of-frame nonproductive sequences were analyzed. The public sequencing data were trimmed at Q25 with fastp and processed into clonotypes with MiXCR by TCRdb, which kept only in-frame beta chains. Rows are combined by CDR3 protein, so each entry shows the most common genes and DNA. The authors' filters were not applied to this entry. In this sample the table shows some 790,000 distinct CDR3 sequences, about 18% of which occur a single time. Approximately 14% of the sample is in the top ten clones.

Study-wide conclusions, independent of this receptor: Because the same donors could not be followed over many years, conclusions were based on cross-sectional statistical analysis. Zero-insertion analyses could be partly confounded by invariant T cells such as MAIT and iNKT, although diverse VJ usage argued against such confounding for most clonotypes. Compared with coincidental sharing between unrelated individuals, out-of-frame TCR alpha sequences shared between twins showed an excess of sequences with low generation probability. Abundant cord blood beta clonotypes carried fewer insertions; young adult naive repertoires showed a weaker similar trend, while memory repertoires showed none. A weaker excess of twin sharing was found in beta out-of-frame sequences because the signal-to-noise ratio was lowered by fewer shared sequences. Out-of-frame TCR alpha sharing in monozygotic twins was systematically underestimated by recombination models, whereas sharing between unrelated individuals was in agreement with the recombination models.

CDR1 and CDR2 are read off the germline V gene as SGHRS and YFSETQ. V is shortened by 7 bases, J by 3 bases, and the region joining them spans 25 bases. Including the terminal cysteine and phenylalanine, the CDR3 comprises 17 residues. Only the CDR3 part of the read is kept: 51 bases, read in frame from the first base. In addition, the sample was reused for a study of T cells expressing NK-cell markers. Per the second study: TCR beta-chain repertoires were profiled in sorted CD3+CD56+NKG2C+, CD3+CD56+NKG2C- and CD3+CD56-NKG2C+ T-cell subsets from eight donors. Among the eight sequenced donors, only one was HCMV-seronegative, while the other seven were HCMV-seropositive. In several experiments an anti-gammadeltaTCR antibody was added to restrict sorting to alphabetaTCR-expressing T cells. In several donors, the dominant CD3+CD56+NKG2C+ clonotypes ranked among the top 10 CD8+ clonotypes, making up roughly 1.0-8% of CD8+ T cells. Those dominant clonotypes were again the most abundant among CD3+CD56-NKG2C+ cells in several donors, at roughly 28.3-65%. Whether the expanded NKG2C-expressing T cell clones were specific for HCMV antigens was left unclear. All eight donors whose samples were sequenced were randomly selected healthy volunteers, three of them men and five women. HCMV serostatus was determined by detecting HCMV-specific IgG in serum with a commercial ELISA kit. For 5 or 6 donors, unsorted PBMC were also used to sequence bulk peripheral blood T-cell repertoires. MIGEC was used to demultiplex reads and group the reads by UMI, and MiTCR was used to assemble and quantify clonotypes. To remove erroneous sequences, TCR cDNA sequences were retained only when supported by two or more reads. The tcR package was used for downstream repertoire analysis, and clonotypes were matched across fractions by CDR3 nucleotide sequence plus V segment. VDJmatch was used to annotate antigen specificity against VDJdb, with one amino acid substitution allowed in CDR3.

Sequenced: PBMCs. The sequence links TRBV5-1 to TRBJ1-1; no confident D gene assignment can be made. This TCR was recovered from a woman aged 18-29 years in good health. CDR3 sequence: CASRTGEADYYYTEAFF. In nucleotides, the sequence is TGCGCCAGCCGGACCGGGGAGGCCGACTATTATTACACTGAAGCTTTCTTT.